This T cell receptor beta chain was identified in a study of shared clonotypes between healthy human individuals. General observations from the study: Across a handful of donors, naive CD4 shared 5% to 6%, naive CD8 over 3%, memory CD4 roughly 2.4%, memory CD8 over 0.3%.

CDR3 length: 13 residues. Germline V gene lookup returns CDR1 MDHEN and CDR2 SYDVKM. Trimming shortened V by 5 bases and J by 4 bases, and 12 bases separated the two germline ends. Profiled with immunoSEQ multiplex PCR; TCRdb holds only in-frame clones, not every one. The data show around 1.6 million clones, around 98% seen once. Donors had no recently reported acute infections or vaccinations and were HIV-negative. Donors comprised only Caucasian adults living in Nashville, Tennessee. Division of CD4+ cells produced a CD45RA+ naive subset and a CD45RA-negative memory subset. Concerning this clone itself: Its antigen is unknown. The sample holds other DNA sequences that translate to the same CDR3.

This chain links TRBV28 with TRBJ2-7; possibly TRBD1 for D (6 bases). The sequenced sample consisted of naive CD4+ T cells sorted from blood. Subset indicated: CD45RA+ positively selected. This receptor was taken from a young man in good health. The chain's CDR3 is CASSPGTPYEQYF. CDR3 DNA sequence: TGTGCCAGCAGTCCGGGGACACCTTACGAGCAGTACTTC.